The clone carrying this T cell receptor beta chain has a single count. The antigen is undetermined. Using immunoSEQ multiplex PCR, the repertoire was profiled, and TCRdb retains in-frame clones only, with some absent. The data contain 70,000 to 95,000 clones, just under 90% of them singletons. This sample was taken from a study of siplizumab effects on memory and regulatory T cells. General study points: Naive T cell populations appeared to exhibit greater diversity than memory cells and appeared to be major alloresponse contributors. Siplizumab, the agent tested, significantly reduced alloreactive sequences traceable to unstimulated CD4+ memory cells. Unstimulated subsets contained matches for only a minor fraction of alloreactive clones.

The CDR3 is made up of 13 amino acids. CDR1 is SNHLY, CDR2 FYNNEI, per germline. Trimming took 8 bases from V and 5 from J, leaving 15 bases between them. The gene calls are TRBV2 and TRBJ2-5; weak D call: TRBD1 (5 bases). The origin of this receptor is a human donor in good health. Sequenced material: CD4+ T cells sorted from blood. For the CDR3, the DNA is TGTGCCAGCGGTCGGGCCCCAGGGGAGACCCAGTACTTC. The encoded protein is CASGRAPGETQYF.